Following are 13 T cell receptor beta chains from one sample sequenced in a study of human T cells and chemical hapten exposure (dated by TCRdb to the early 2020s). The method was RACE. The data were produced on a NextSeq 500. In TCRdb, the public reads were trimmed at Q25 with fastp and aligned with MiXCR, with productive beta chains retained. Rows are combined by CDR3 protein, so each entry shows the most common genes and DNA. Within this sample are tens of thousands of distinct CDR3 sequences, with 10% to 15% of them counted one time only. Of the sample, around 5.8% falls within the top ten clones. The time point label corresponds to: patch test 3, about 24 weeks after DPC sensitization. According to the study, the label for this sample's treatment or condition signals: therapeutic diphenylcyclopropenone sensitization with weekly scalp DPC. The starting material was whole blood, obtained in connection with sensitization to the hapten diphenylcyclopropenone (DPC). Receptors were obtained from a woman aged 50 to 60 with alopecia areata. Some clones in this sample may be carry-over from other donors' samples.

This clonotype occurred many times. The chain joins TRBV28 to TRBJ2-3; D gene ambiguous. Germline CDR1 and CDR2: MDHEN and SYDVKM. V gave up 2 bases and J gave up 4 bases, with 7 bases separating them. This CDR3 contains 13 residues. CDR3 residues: CASSLMSADTQYF. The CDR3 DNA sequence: TGTGCCAGCAGTTTAATGAGCGCAGATACGCAGTATTTT.

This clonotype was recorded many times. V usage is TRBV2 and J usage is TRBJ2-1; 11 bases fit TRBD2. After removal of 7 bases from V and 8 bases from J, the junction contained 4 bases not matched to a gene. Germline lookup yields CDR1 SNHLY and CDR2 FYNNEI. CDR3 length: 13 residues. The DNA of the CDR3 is TGTGCCAGCAAAACTAGCGGGAGTGATGAGCAGTTCTTC. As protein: CASKTSGSDEQFF.

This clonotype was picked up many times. CDR3 loop: CATSDPSGWANTGELFF. The CDR3 nucleotides read TGTGCCACCAGTGATCCTTCTGGGTGGGCGAACACCGGGGAGCTGTTTTTT. This rearrangement joins TRBV24-1 to TRBJ2-2; no reliable D call. Looked up from germline, CDR1 is KGHDR and CDR2 is SFDVKD. Trimming removed 3 bases from V and 0 bases from J, with 13 bases in between. The CDR3 totals 17 residues.

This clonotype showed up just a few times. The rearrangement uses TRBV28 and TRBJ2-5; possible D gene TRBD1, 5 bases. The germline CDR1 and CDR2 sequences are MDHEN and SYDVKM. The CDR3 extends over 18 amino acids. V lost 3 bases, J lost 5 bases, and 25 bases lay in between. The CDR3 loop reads CASSFPQGHLVSLETQYF. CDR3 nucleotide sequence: TGTGCCAGCAGTTTCCCCCAGGGTCATCTCGTGTCTTTGGAGACCCAGTACTTC. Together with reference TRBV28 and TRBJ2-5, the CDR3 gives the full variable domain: DVKVTQSSRYLVKRTGEKVFLECVQDMDHENMFWYRQDPGLGLRLIYFSYDVKMKEKGDIPEGYSVSREKKERFSLILESASTNQTSMYLCASSFPQGHLVSLETQYFGPGTRLLVL.

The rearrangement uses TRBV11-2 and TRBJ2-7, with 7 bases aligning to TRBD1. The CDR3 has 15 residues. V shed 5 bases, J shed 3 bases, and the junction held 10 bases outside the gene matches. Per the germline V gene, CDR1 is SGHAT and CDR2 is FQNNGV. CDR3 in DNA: TGTGCCAGCAGCATCCTACAGGGGACAATCTACGAGCAGTACTTC. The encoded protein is CASSILQGTIYEQYF.

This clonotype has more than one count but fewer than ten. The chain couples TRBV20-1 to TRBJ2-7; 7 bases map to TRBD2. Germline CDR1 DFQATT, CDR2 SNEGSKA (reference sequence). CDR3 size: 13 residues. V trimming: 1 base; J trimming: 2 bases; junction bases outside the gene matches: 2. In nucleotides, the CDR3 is TGCAGTGCTAGAGGGGAGGGTCCCTACGAGCAGTACTTC. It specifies CSARGEGPYEQYF.

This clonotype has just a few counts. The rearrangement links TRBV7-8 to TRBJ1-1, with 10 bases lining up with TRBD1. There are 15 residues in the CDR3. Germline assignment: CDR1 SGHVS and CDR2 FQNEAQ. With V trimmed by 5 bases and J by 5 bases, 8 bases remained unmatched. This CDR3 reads CASSQRQGARTEAFF. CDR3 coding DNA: TGTGCCAGCAGCCAGCGACAGGGGGCAAGAACTGAAGCTTTCTTT.

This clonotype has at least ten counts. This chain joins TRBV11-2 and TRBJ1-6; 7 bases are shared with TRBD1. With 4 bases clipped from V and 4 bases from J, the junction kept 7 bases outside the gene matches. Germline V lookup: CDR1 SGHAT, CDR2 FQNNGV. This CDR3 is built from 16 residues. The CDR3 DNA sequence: TGTGCCAGCAGCTCGGGACAGAATCGATATAATTCACCCCTCCACTTT. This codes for CASSSGQNRYNSPLHF.

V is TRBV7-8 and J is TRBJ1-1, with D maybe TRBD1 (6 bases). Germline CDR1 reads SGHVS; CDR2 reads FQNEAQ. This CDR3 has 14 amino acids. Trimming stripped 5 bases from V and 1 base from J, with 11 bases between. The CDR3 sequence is CASSAPTGNTEAFF. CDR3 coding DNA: TGTGCCAGCAGCGCCCCGACAGGGAACACTGAAGCTTTCTTT.

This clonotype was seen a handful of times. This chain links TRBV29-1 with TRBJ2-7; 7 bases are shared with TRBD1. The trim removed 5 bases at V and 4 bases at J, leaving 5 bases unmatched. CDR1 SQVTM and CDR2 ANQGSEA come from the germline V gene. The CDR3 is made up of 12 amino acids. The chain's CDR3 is CSVSLTGYEQYF. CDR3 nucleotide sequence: TGCAGCGTTTCTCTGACAGGGTACGAGCAGTACTTC.

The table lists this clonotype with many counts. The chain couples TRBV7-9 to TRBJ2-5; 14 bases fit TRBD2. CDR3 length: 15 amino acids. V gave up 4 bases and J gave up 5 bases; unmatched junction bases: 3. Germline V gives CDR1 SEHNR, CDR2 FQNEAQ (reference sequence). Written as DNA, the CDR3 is TGTGCCAGCAGCTCGGGACTAGCGGGAGTCGAGACCCAGTACTTC. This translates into CASSSGLAGVETQYF.

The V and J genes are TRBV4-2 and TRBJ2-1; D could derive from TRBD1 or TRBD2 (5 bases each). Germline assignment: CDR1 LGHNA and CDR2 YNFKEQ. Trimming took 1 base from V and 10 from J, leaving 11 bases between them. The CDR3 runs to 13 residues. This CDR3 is CASSQGPWDEQFF. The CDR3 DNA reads TGTGCCAGCAGCCAAGGCCCGTGGGACGAGCAGTTCTTC.

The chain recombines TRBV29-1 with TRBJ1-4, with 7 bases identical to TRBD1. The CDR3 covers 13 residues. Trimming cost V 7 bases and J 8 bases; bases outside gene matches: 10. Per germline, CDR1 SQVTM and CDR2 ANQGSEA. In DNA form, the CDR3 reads TGCAGCGCGGGACAGAGGGCGGCCGAAAAACTGTTTTTT. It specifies CSAGQRAAEKLFF.